These T cell receptor beta chains were read from a single sample in a study of CD8+ T cells in alopecia areata. Assay: immunoSEQ multiplex PCR; the TCRdb copy retains only in-frame clones and omits some. This repertoire shows 160,000 or so clones, less than 75% found once; its top ten account for 11%. The sequencing used CD8+ T cells sorted from blood, collected at week 0. The receptors stem from a human donor with alopecia areata. Both conserved end residues are part of each CDR3. Fields, in order: D gene, V gene, J gene, clone size, CDR3 protein, CDR3 DNA. D genes are given only for firm matches. Rows may omit the clone size; those that give it use once, few, many or a size class.

d_call: NA; v_call: TRBV9; j_call: TRBJ2-1; clone_size: NA; cdr3_aa: CASTSGTVSYNEQFF; cdr3_nt: TGTGCCAGCACCTCCGGGACGGTTTCCTACAATGAGCAGTTCTTC
d_call: NA; v_call: TRBV6-6; j_call: TRBJ1-3; clone_size: few; cdr3_aa: CASSYLADLGNTIYF; cdr3_nt: TGTGCCAGCAGTTACCTCGCAGACCTAGGAAACACCATATATTTT
d_call: NA; v_call: TRBV29-1; j_call: TRBJ2-5; clone_size: NA; cdr3_aa: CSVPGHRGVETQYF; cdr3_nt: TGCAGCGTTCCGGGACATAGGGGTGTAGAGACCCAGTACTTC
d_call: TRBD2; v_call: TRBV9; j_call: TRBJ2-1; clone_size: NA; cdr3_aa: CASSVVISGGLSYNEQFF; cdr3_nt: TGTGCCAGCAGCGTAGTTATTAGCGGGGGCCTGTCCTACAATGAGCAGTTCTTC
d_call: NA; v_call: TRBV15; j_call: TRBJ1-5; clone_size: NA; cdr3_aa: CATRGGESQPQHF; cdr3_nt: TGTGCCACCAGGGGGGGAGAGAGTCAGCCCCAGCATTTT
d_call: TRBD1; v_call: TRBV29-1; j_call: TRBJ2-7; clone_size: NA; cdr3_aa: CSAMGDRGNEQYF; cdr3_nt: TGCAGCGCGATGGGGGACAGGGGCAACGAGCAGTACTTC
d_call: NA; v_call: TRBV9; j_call: TRBJ1-1; clone_size: NA; cdr3_aa: CASSVALGTESEAFF; cdr3_nt: TGTGCCAGCAGCGTAGCACTTGGGACCGAGTCTGAAGCTTTCTTT
d_call: NA; v_call: TRBV4-2; j_call: TRBJ2-7; clone_size: NA; cdr3_aa: CASSQGEGEQYF; cdr3_nt: TGTGCCAGCAGCCAAGGTGAGGGCGAGCAGTACTTC
d_call: NA; v_call: TRBV27; j_call: TRBJ2-7; clone_size: NA; cdr3_aa: CASSYRYEQYF; cdr3_nt: TGTGCCAGCAGTTATCGCTACGAGCAGTACTTC
d_call: NA; v_call: TRBV6-5; j_call: TRBJ2-7; clone_size: NA; cdr3_aa: CASRRVYEQYF; cdr3_nt: TGTGCCAGCAGAAGGGTCTACGAGCAGTACTTC
d_call: TRBD1; v_call: TRBV29-1; j_call: TRBJ2-7; clone_size: few; cdr3_aa: CSVEPAGQGTYEQYF; cdr3_nt: TGCAGCGTTGAACCGGCCGGACAGGGCACCTACGAGCAGTACTTC
d_call: NA; v_call: TRBV4-1; j_call: TRBJ2-3; clone_size: NA; cdr3_aa: CASSQAQRVSTDTQYF; cdr3_nt: TGCGCCAGCAGCCAAGCACAGCGGGTTAGCACAGATACGCAGTATTTT
d_call: NA; v_call: TRBV19; j_call: TRBJ2-5; clone_size: NA; cdr3_aa: CASSLVGRETQYF; cdr3_nt: TGTGCCAGTAGCTTGGTGGGTCGAGAGACCCAGTACTTC
d_call: TRBD2; v_call: TRBV5-6; j_call: TRBJ2-2; clone_size: NA; cdr3_aa: CASTTTSGGLNTGELFF; cdr3_nt: TGTGCCAGCACCACAACTAGCGGGGGCTTAAACACCGGGGAGCTGTTTTTT
d_call: NA; v_call: TRBV29-1; j_call: TRBJ1-1; clone_size: NA; cdr3_aa: CSADPKIRNTEAFF; cdr3_nt: TGCAGCGCCGACCCTAAAATTCGGAACACTGAAGCTTTCTTT
d_call: NA; v_call: TRBV5-1; j_call: TRBJ2-1; clone_size: NA; cdr3_aa: CASSFGGLSYNEQFF; cdr3_nt: TGCGCCAGCAGCTTTGGGGGGCTCTCCTACAATGAGCAGTTCTTC
d_call: NA; v_call: TRBV9; j_call: TRBJ2-5; clone_size: NA; cdr3_aa: CASSVEAGWGTQYF; cdr3_nt: TGTGCCAGCAGCGTGGAGGCAGGTTGGGGGACCCAGTACTTC
d_call: NA; v_call: TRBV6-4; j_call: TRBJ1-4; clone_size: NA; cdr3_aa: CASVRGTEKLFF; cdr3_nt: TGTGCCAGCGTGCGAGGGACTGAAAAACTGTTTTTT
d_call: NA; v_call: TRBV4-1; j_call: TRBJ2-1; clone_size: NA; cdr3_aa: CASSQDWDSYNEQFF; cdr3_nt: TGCGCCAGCAGCCAAGATTGGGACTCCTACAATGAGCAGTTCTTC
d_call: TRBD1; v_call: TRBV5-1; j_call: TRBJ1-1; clone_size: once; cdr3_aa: CASSSKQGARTEAFF; cdr3_nt: TGCGCCAGCAGCTCGAAACAGGGGGCGAGGACTGAAGCTTTCTTT
d_call: NA; v_call: TRBV5-6; j_call: TRBJ2-7; clone_size: NA; cdr3_aa: CASSLGSGTYEQYF; cdr3_nt: TGTGCCAGCAGCTTGGGGTCCGGAACCTACGAGCAGTACTTC
d_call: NA; v_call: TRBV27; j_call: TRBJ2-7; clone_size: NA; cdr3_aa: CASSSPPQEQYF; cdr3_nt: TGTGCCAGCAGTTCCCCTCCACAAGAGCAGTACTTC
d_call: NA; v_call: TRBV5-1; j_call: TRBJ2-2; clone_size: few; cdr3_aa: CASSLSGELFF; cdr3_nt: TGCGCCAGCAGCTTGTCCGGGGAGCTGTTTTTT
d_call: NA; v_call: TRBV4-1; j_call: TRBJ2-3; clone_size: NA; cdr3_aa: CASSRSAELYF; cdr3_nt: TGCGCCAGCAGCCGGTCGGCCGAGCTGTATTTT
d_call: NA; v_call: TRBV5-6; j_call: TRBJ1-1; clone_size: NA; cdr3_aa: CASSYRDQAFF; cdr3_nt: TGTGCCAGCAGCTACCGGGACCAAGCTTTCTTT
d_call: NA; v_call: TRBV5-1; j_call: TRBJ2-7; clone_size: few; cdr3_aa: CASSFSVGGNEQYF; cdr3_nt: TGCGCCAGCAGCTTCAGCGTAGGGGGGAACGAGCAGTACTTC
d_call: NA; v_call: TRBV29-1; j_call: TRBJ1-1; clone_size: NA; cdr3_aa: CSAVGSSDEAFF; cdr3_nt: TGCAGCGCTGTCGGATCGTCGGATGAAGCTTTCTTT
d_call: NA; v_call: TRBV2; j_call: TRBJ1-1; clone_size: NA; cdr3_aa: CASIDRRVNTEAFF; cdr3_nt: TGTGCCAGCATCGATCGAAGGGTGAACACTGAAGCTTTCTTT